This is a list of T cell receptor beta chains from one sample in a study of technical replicates of blood from a handful of donors. Assay used: immunoSEQ multiplex PCR; TCRdb lists only in-frame clones, some missing. The sample contains roughly 12,000 clones, about 94% of which appear only once. The sequenced material came from PBMCs. The source of these receptors is a human donor in good health. Both conserved end residues are part of each CDR3. Each record gives: D gene, J gene, V gene, clone size, CDR3 protein, CDR3 DNA. D genes are given only for firm matches. Rows give clone size only sometimes, using once, few, many, or a class for an expanded clone.

NA | TRBJ2-1 | TRBV7-9 | few | CASSLYKEREQFF | TGTGCCAGCAGCTTATATAAAGAGCGTGAGCAGTTCTTC
NA | TRBJ1-2 | TRBV10-3 | NA | CAISEGGSYGYTF | TGTGCCATCAGTGAGGGGGGCAGCTATGGCTACACCTTC
TRBD2 | TRBJ2-7 | TRBV6-5 | NA | CASSRPTSGFYEQYF | TGTGCCAGCAGTCGCCCGACTAGCGGATTCTACGAGCAGTACTTC
NA | TRBJ2-3 | TRBV5-1 | NA | CASSLGGDTDTQYF | TGCGCCAGCAGCTTAGGGGGGGACACAGATACGCAGTATTTT
NA | TRBJ2-5 | TRBV6-5 | NA | CASSYDRQETQYF | TGTGCCAGCAGTTATGACAGGCAAGAGACCCAGTACTTC
TRBD2 | TRBJ2-7 | TRBV7-3 | NA | CASSLTLAGGPDEQYF | TGTGCCAGCAGCTTAACTCTAGCGGGAGGGCCGGATGAGCAGTACTTC
TRBD1 | TRBJ2-7 | TRBV2 | NA | CASSATGNHEQYF | TGTGCCAGCAGTGCGACAGGGAACCACGAGCAGTACTTC
NA | TRBJ1-1 | TRBV6-1 | NA | CASSRTGGDTEAFF | TGTGCCAGCAGTAGAACAGGTGGGGACACTGAAGCTTTCTTT
NA | TRBJ2-3 | TRBV29-1 | NA | CSVGSDTQYF | TGCAGCGTTGGAAGCGATACGCAGTATTTT
TRBD1 | TRBJ2-5 | TRBV27 | NA | CASSPGTAGETQYF | TGTGCCAGCAGTCCAGGGACAGCCGGGGAGACCCAGTACTTC
TRBD2 | TRBJ2-5 | TRBV9 | NA | CASSVATGLAGEGETQYF | TGTGCCAGCAGCGTAGCTACTGGACTAGCGGGAGAGGGCGAGACCCAGTACTTC
TRBD2 | TRBJ2-5 | TRBV7-2 | NA | CASSSAGGETQYF | TGTGCCAGCAGCTCCGCGGGAGGTGAGACCCAGTACTTC
NA | TRBJ2-1 | TRBV5-1 | few | CASSLVSGYGSYNEQFF | TGCGCCAGCAGCTTGGTGAGCGGGTACGGATCCTACAATGAGCAGTTCTTC
TRBD1 | TRBJ1-2 | TRBV6-6 | NA | CASTLGQGYGYTF | TGTGCCAGCACCCTGGGACAGGGCTATGGCTACACCTTC
TRBD2 | TRBJ2-3 | TRBV4-2 | NA | CASSPGLAGGKDTQYF | TGTGCCAGCAGCCCAGGACTAGCGGGAGGGAAAGATACGCAGTATTTT
TRBD2 | TRBJ2-7 | TRBV18 | NA | CASSLAGGVKNEQYF | TGTGCCAGCTCACTTGCGGGAGGGGTGAAAAACGAGCAGTACTTC
TRBD2 | TRBJ2-1 | TRBV2 | NA | CASRVGLAGWNEQFF | TGTGCCAGCAGGGTTGGACTAGCGGGATGGAATGAGCAGTTCTTC
TRBD2 | TRBJ2-3 | TRBV27 | NA | CASSLSFGGIGTDTQYF | TGTGCCAGCAGTTTAAGTTTCGGGGGGATAGGCACAGATACGCAGTATTTT
TRBD1 | TRBJ1-1 | TRBV14 | NA | CASSQLQGVATVVEAFF | TGTGCCAGCAGCCAACTACAGGGGGTAGCGACTGTCGTTGAAGCTTTCTTT
TRBD2 | TRBJ2-2 | TRBV7-3 | NA | CASSSLAGELTGELFF | TGTGCCAGCAGCTCACTAGCGGGAGAATTAACCGGGGAGCTGTTTTTT
NA | TRBJ2-4 | TRBV7-3 | NA | CASSTGPGDTNIQYF | TGTGCCAGCAGCACAGGTCCGGGGGATACAAACATTCAGTACTTC